A single sample gave rise to the 7 T cell receptor beta chains below, sequenced in a study of T cell repertoires in cytomegalovirus infection. TCRdb passed the reads through MiXCR, listing each CDR3 protein once. The data show more than 400,000 distinct CDR3 sequences, about a quarter seen once. The sample taken for sequencing was PBMCs. The source is a human donor in good health (CMV status not recorded). Some clones in this sample may be carry-over from other donors' samples.

This clonotype was counted only a few times. The V call is TRBV19, the J call TRBJ2-5, with unresolved D. The CDR3 is made up of 14 amino acids. From germline, CDR1 is LNHDA and CDR2 SQIVND (reference sequence). V lost 3 bases and J lost 4, with 12 bases in between. The CDR3 protein is CASSIPPGRETQYF. The CDR3 DNA reads TGTGCCAGTAGTATTCCCCCCGGGCGAGAGACCCAGTACTTC.

This chain links TRBV27 with TRBJ2-1; 9 bases match TRBD1. The CDR3 has 21 residues. V was clipped by 3 bases and J by 0 bases; unmatched bases: 18. Germline CDR1 MNHEY, CDR2 SMNVEV (reference sequence). The CDR3 coding sequence is TGTGCCAGCAGTTTTCGACCAGGGACAGGGCGGGAGCTGAACTCCTACAATGAGCAGTTCTTC. It yields the protein CASSFRPGTGRELNSYNEQFF.

The chain joins TRBV19 to TRBJ2-1; TRBD2 might be the D (6 bases). This CDR3 is 13 amino acids long. CDR1 is LNHDA and CDR2 is SQIVND in the germline V gene (reference sequence). The ends were cut back, 4 bases at V and 9 bases at J, with 13 bases in the middle. CDR3 region: CASSTSGVVEQFF. The CDR3 bases are TGTGCCAGTAGTACATCGGGAGTGGTTGAGCAGTTCTTC.

The V gene is TRBV10-3, the J gene TRBJ2-7; the D is unclear. V was cut by 3 bases and J by 6 bases, with 3 bases left in between. This CDR3 has 10 amino acids. Germline-derived CDR1 and CDR2 are ENHRY and SYGVKD. The CDR3 DNA follows: TGTGCCATCAGTGACTCCGAGCAGTACGTC. Protein sequence: CAISDSEQYV.

The gene calls are TRBV29-1 and TRBJ1-1; a weak D match, TRBD1 (6 bases). Germline CDR1 reads SQVTM; CDR2 reads ANQGSEA. V was cut by 4 bases and J by 3 bases, with 12 bases left in between. The CDR3 length is 13 residues. In DNA, the CDR3 is TGCAGCGTTGGCAAGGGGGGGGACACTGAAGCTTTCTTT. This codes for CSVGKGGDTEAFF.

This clonotype came up many times. This sequence joins TRBV7-2 and TRBJ2-2, with 11 bases lining up with TRBD2. The CDR3 is 16 residues long. The junction had 4 bases not matched to a gene; V was cut back by 2 bases and J by 5 bases. The germline V gene has CDR1 SGHTA and CDR2 FQGNSA. As DNA, the CDR3 is TGTGCCAGCAGCTTATACGGGACTAGCGGTACCGGGGAGCTGTTTTTT. Its protein product is CASSLYGTSGTGELFF.

At least ten counts were recorded for this clonotype. The chain employs TRBV7-2 and TRBJ2-1; tentative D call: TRBD2 (5 bases). Germline CDR1 and CDR2: SGHTA and FQGNSA. The V gene lost 3 bases and the J gene lost 5 bases, with 20 bases spanning the gap. The CDR3 is 17 residues long. The CDR3 coding sequence is TGTGCCAGCAGCTTCCCCGGGGTACTGATACTCCACAATGAGCAGTTCTTC. As protein: CASSFPGVLILHNEQFF.